This T cell receptor beta chain was captured in a study of technical replicates of blood from a handful of donors. CDR3 length: 18 residues. Generated by immunoSEQ multiplex PCR, the TCRdb table keeps only in-frame clones and is missing some. The sample contains approximately 89,000 clones, 94% of which appear only once. The chain joins TRBV21-1 to TRBJ1-5; the table's D call of TRBD1 was not tested on the DNA. TRBV21-1 is a pseudogene segment. The sequence was collected from a human donor in good health. The sequencing input was T cells isolated from PBMCs. CDR3 in DNA: TGTGCCAGCAGCTTTTTAGGTGGACAGTCATATAGCAATCAGCCCCAGCATTTT. It codes for CASSFLGGQSYSNQPQHF.